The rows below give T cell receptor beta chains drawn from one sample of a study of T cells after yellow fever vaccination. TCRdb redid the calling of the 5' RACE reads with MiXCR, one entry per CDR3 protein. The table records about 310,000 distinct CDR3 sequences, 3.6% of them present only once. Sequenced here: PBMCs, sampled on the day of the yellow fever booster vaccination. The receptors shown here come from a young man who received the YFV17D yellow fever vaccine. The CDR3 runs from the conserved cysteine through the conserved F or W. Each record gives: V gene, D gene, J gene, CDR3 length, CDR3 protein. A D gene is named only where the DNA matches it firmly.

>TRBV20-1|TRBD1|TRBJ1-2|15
CSARMGQEGNYGYTF
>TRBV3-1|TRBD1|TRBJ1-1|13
CASSVGGYTEAFF
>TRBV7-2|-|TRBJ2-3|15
CASTPGDGIADTQYF
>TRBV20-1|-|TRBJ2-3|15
CSARLLGDLTDTQYF
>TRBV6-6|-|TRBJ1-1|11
CASSYEQEAFF
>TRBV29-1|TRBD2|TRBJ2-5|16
CSVGTSGVPPRGTQYF
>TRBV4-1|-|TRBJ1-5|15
CASSQAGPGGQPQHF
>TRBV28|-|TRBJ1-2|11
CASSRLGGYTF
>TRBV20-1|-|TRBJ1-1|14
CSASRARASTEAFF
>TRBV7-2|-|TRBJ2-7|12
CASSPRWGRQYF
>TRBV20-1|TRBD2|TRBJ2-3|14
CSASQPGGTDTQYF
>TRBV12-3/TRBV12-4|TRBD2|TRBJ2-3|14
CASSERGGGDTQYF
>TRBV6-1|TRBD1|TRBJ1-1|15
CASSEVWTGGTEAFF
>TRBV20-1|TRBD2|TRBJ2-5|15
CSARRTSQTSETQYF
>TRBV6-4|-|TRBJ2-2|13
CASSIGATGELFF
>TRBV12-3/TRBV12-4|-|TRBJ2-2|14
CASSFRDNTGELFF
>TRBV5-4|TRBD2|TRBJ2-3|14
CASNGGTHTDTQYF
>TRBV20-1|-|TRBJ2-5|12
CSARDPLGTQYF
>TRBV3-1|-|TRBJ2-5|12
CASSTGWETQYF
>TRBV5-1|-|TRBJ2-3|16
CASSLEAGADTDTQYF
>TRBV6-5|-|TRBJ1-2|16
CASSYSLAGSLYGYTF
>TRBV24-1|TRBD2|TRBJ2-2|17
CATQGLAGARNTGELFF
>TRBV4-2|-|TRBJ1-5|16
CASSQEGQNSNQPQHF
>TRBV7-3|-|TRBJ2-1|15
CASSVDRSSYNEQFF
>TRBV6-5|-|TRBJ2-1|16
CASSNLGGAAYNEQFF
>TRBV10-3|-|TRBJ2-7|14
CATATGTYSYEQYF
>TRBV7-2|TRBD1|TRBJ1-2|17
CASSSVTGTVGRYGYTF
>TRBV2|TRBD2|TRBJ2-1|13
CASSGGGSDEQFF
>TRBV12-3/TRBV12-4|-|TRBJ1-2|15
CASNGGSFRYHGYTF